This record concerns one T cell receptor beta chain sequence. The record originates from a study of blood T cell repertoires in COVID-19. Overall study: Some COVID-19 samples were acute and others convalescent; all came from the United States, Italy and Spain. The analysed material was cDNA or gDNA that came from T cells, B-cell-depleted T cells, or PBMCs.

In the original processing: Amplification from reference gene primers served as the basis for estimated nucleated cell counts. Data came from immunoSEQ multiplex PCR; TCRdb stores just in-frame clones and leaves some out. Clone size and the V and J calls come from that table; the DNA yielded D and trimming. Among roughly 200,000 clones listed, around 81% were seen once. The V end was cut by 8 bases, the J end by 10 bases, with 13 bases between. CDR3 length equals 11 residues. Germline V gene lookup returns CDR1 MNHEY and CDR2 SVGAGI. The source of this sequence is a woman in her sixties or seventies with acute or convalescent COVID-19. The source material was peripheral blood. The chain links TRBV6-5 to TRBJ2-3; tentatively, D is TRBD1 (6 bases). The CDR3 nucleotides read TGTGCCAGCGGAGCCAGGGGTGCGCAGTATTTT. This gives the protein CASGARGAQYF.